The clone carrying this T cell receptor gamma chain came up a few times. Its antigen remains unidentified. The protein TCRdb gives is from a much larger clone and does not agree with this DNA's translation at residue 12, likely a read error; the protein shown here comes from the DNA. Each case's genomic DNA was extracted from ten roughly 5.2-µm formalin-fixed paraffin-embedded scrolls. CDR3 length: 15 residues. The sample originates from a study of intestinal T cells in coeliac disease. For the study at large: Controls in the TRG cohort averaged around 53 years, coeliac patients approximately 15.

The TRG library came from 150 to 250 ng of biopsy DNA amplified with LymphoTrack primers. TCRdb redid clone calling on the multiplex PCR reads using CATT. The profile covers approximately 760 gamma-chain clones, with 40% to 60% appearing a single time and roughly 23% taken by the ten largest. Study findings and constraints: TRG-based classification had a reported leave-one-out accuracy of 87%. PCR duplicates were indistinguishable from repeated CDR3 amino acid sequences. An age-split analysis gave no significant classification.

What was sequenced was a duodenal biopsy. The source is a human donor with celiac disease. This rearrangement joins TRGV10 to TRGJP1. TRGV10 falls under the ORF class, with uncertain function. The CDR3 sequence is CAAWDYWTTGWLKIF. The CDR3 DNA follows: TGTGCTGCGTGGGATTATTGGACCACTGGTTGGCTCAAGATATTT.